One and the same sample provided the 16 T cell receptor beta chains below, sequenced in a study of OX40 agonist ivuxolimab in advanced cancers. Method: immunoSEQ multiplex PCR; TCRdb's copy keeps in-frame clones and lacks some. The profile covers tens of thousands of clones, with 80% to 90% appearing a single time and 1.9% taken by the ten largest. Source: CD4+ or CD8+ T cells sorted from blood, taken in a trial of the OX40 agonist ivuxolimab. All receptors derive from an adult with an advanced solid tumor such as melanoma, head and neck, liver or kidney cancer.

At least ten counts were recorded for this clone. The chain uses TRBV11-1 and TRBJ2-2, with D possibly matching TRBD2 (5 bases). V was shortened by 11 bases and J by 1 base, with 14 bases between the two germline ends. CDR3 size: 14 residues. Germline V gene sequence: CDR1 SGHAT, CDR2 FQDESV (reference sequence). DNA for the CDR3: TGTGCCTCCGCGAGGGAGCAGAACACCGGGGAGCTGTTTTTT. Translated, it gives CASAREQNTGELFF.

This chain joins TRBV9 and TRBJ1-5, with a tentative D call TRBD1 (6 bases). Germline CDR1 reads SGDLS; CDR2 reads YYNGEE. Trimming took 3 bases from V and 6 from J, leaving 22 bases between them. The length of the CDR3 is 17 residues. The CDR3 DNA reads as TGTGCCAGCAGCGCTCCCCCCAATACAGGGTCTGGTCAGCCCCAGCATTTT. This codes for CASSAPPNTGSGQPQHF.

This clone was seen more than once but under ten times. The chain is built from TRBV9 and TRBJ2-1, with D perhaps being TRBD1 or TRBD2 (5 bases each). This CDR3 region has 17 residues. Germline values: CDR1 SGDLS, CDR2 YYNGEE. Trimming took 0 bases from V and 1 from J, leaving 14 bases between them. Written as DNA, the CDR3 is TGTGCCAGCAGCGTAGGAAGCTGGGACCAGTCCTACAATGAGCAGTTCTTC. Translated, it gives CASSVGSWDQSYNEQFF.

This clone is a singleton in its sample. The V and J genes are TRBV5-1 and TRBJ2-2; unclear D gene. The CDR3 is 16 amino acids. CDR1 SGHRS and CDR2 YFSETQ come from the germline V gene. The V end was cut by 0 bases, the J end by 5 bases, with 14 bases between. CDR3 loop: CASSLDSSVFTGELFF. CDR3 bases: TGCGCCAGCAGCTTGGACAGCTCGGTTTTTACCGGGGAGCTGTTTTTT.

This clone was counted between two and nine times. The genes are TRBV5-5 and TRBJ1-4; D call uncertain. V lost 0 bases and J lost 0, with 6 bases in between. The CDR3 sequence is 15 residues long. Looked up from germline, CDR1 is SGHKS and CDR2 is YYEKEE (reference sequence). The CDR3 region is CASSLGPATNEKLFF. CDR3 coding DNA: TGTGCCAGCAGCTTGGGGCCGGCAACTAATGAAAAACTGTTTTTT.

The gene calls are TRBV7-9 and TRBJ2-7; D not certain. Per the germline V gene, CDR1 is SEHNR and CDR2 is FQNEAQ (reference sequence). V lost 5 bases and J 3 bases, leaving 5 bases between the germline ends. The CDR3 consists of 11 residues. The CDR3 here is CASSPIYEQYF. CDR3 bases: TGTGCCAGCAGCCCGATCTACGAGCAGTACTTC.

This chain links TRBV6-5 with TRBJ1-3; D gene ambiguous. The germline gives CDR1 MNHEY, CDR2 SVGAGI. This CDR3 is built from 15 residues. V lost 2 bases to trimming and J lost 4 bases, with 12 bases between them. CDR3 sequence (DNA): TGTGCCAGCAGTTACACGGGATCCTCCGGAAACACCATATATTTT. Translating gives CASSYTGSSGNTIYF.

This clone was counted a single time. V gene TRBV15 combines with J gene TRBJ1-1; tentatively, D is TRBD1 (5 bases). Germline V gene data show CDR1 as LNHNV and CDR2 as YYDKDF (reference sequence). Trimming removed 0 bases from V and 11 bases from J, with 16 bases in between. CDR3 size: 14 residues. Here the CDR3 DNA reads TGTGCCACCAGCAGAGATCGAGACGGGACTTCGGCTTTCTTT. Encoded protein: CATSRDRDGTSAFF.

V is TRBV15 and J is TRBJ2-7; 9 bases line up with TRBD2. V shed 5 bases and J 4 bases; nucleotides not matched to a gene: 9. CDR3 length: 15 amino acids. Germline CDR1 LNHNV, CDR2 YYDKDF (reference sequence). CDR3 in amino acids: CATSESRLAGYEQYF. The CDR3 DNA reads TGTGCCACCAGCGAGAGCCGGCTAGCGGGATACGAGCAGTACTTC.

The rearrangement links TRBV9 to TRBJ2-1; the match to TRBD1 covers 9 bases. Germline-derived CDR1 and CDR2 are SGDLS and YYNGEE. J gave up 6 bases and V 3 bases, and 7 bases lay outside the gene matches. The CDR3 is 15 residues long. CDR3 sequence: CASSAPGQGPNEQFF. CDR3 in DNA: TGTGCCAGCAGCGCACCGGGACAGGGACCCAATGAGCAGTTCTTC.

The chain couples TRBV15 to TRBJ1-3, with D possibly matching TRBD1 (6 bases). Germline-derived CDR1 and CDR2 are LNHNV and YYDKDF (reference sequence). The CDR3 covers 17 residues. The V and J ends lost 0 bases and 4 bases respectively, with 16 bases between them. CDR3 sequence (DNA): TGTGCCACCAGCAGAGACGGGACACGACTTGGAGGAAACACCATATATTTT. This gives the protein CATSRDGTRLGGNTIYF.

The chain has TRBV11-1 and TRBJ2-7; maybe TRBD2 (5 bases). The CDR3 loop spans 13 amino acids. The ends were cut back, 5 bases at V and 6 bases at J, with 14 bases in the middle. Germline V gene sequence: CDR1 SGHAT, CDR2 FQDESV (reference sequence). CDR3 sequence reads: CASSQSLASEQYF. The CDR3 bases are TGTGCCAGCAGCCAAAGCCTAGCATCCGAGCAGTACTTC.

This chain uses TRBV5-4 with TRBJ1-2, with 8 bases lining up with TRBD1. After removal of 1 base from V and 5 bases from J, the junction contained 10 bases not matched to a gene. This CDR3 contains 16 residues. Germline V gene lookup returns CDR1 SGHNT and CDR2 YYREEE (reference sequence). CDR3 region: CASSLFPPRTGYGYTF. The CDR3 DNA reads TGTGCCAGCAGCTTGTTCCCCCCCCGGACAGGGTATGGCTACACCTTC.

The chain couples TRBV5-1 to TRBJ2-5, with no clear D. Per the germline V gene, CDR1 is SGHRS and CDR2 is YFSETQ. Trimming took 4 bases from V and 1 from J, leaving 17 bases between them. This CDR3 spans 16 amino acids. This CDR3 is CASSTGAQSLQETQYF. CDR3 in DNA: TGCGCCAGCAGCACCGGAGCACAGAGTCTCCAAGAGACCCAGTACTTC.

This clone has just a few counts. This chain uses TRBV18 with TRBJ2-7; D is possibly TRBD2 (7 bases). Germline assignment: CDR1 KGHSH and CDR2 LQKENI. The V gene lost 2 bases and the J gene lost 0 bases, with 14 bases spanning the gap. The CDR3 has 16 residues. CDR3: CASSPTGGVSSYEQYV. The DNA of the CDR3 is TGTGCCAGCTCACCAACGGGGGGCGTTAGCTCCTACGAGCAGTACGTC.

The rearrangement uses TRBV2 and TRBJ2-7; maybe TRBD2 (5 bases). V was trimmed by 7 bases and J by 7 bases, leaving 17 bases between them. Germline V gives CDR1 SNHLY, CDR2 FYNNEI. CDR3 size: 13 residues. CDR3 DNA sequence: TGTGCCAGCATCCAGGACGGGGTGGGGGAGCAGTACTTC. Encoded protein: CASIQDGVGEQYF.